The rows below give T cell receptor beta chains drawn from one sample of a study of neoadjuvant anti-PD-1 for oral cavity cancer. Profiling relied on immunoSEQ multiplex PCR, and the TCRdb table lists in-frame clones only, not all of them. The top ten hold less than 3.5% of the sample, which has 6,900 or so clones, around two thirds seen once. This specimen consisted of PBMCs, obtained before nivolumab (anti-PD-1) treatment. These receptors were taken from a person aged 35 to 85 with oral cavity squamous cell carcinoma. Each CDR3 is given with its conserved first and last residue. D genes are given only for firm matches. Not every row has a clone size; where given, it reads once, few, many or a size class.

DNA,CDR3,V,size,D,J
TGTGCCAGCGTGGCAGGGTATTCACCCCTCCACTTT,CASVAGYSPLHF,TRBV6-1,-,-,TRBJ1-6
TGCGCCAGCAGCCTAGCCCAGGGAACAGATACGCAGTATTTT,CASSLAQGTDTQYF,TRBV4-3,few,-,TRBJ2-3
TGTGCCAGCAGTATCGGGACAACGGGCTCCTACGAGCAGTACTTC,CASSIGTTGSYEQYF,TRBV6-1,-,-,TRBJ2-7
TGTGCCATCAGTGAGCAAGGTGGAGGCAATCAGCCCCAGCATTTT,CAISEQGGGNQPQHF,TRBV10-3,-,-,TRBJ1-5
TGTGCCAGCAGCGTAGGACAGGGTAACGAGCAGTACTTC,CASSVGQGNEQYF,TRBV9,-,TRBD1,TRBJ2-7
TGCAGCGTTGGTTGGGACAGGGGAACTGAAGCTTTCTTT,CSVGWDRGTEAFF,TRBV29-1,few,TRBD1,TRBJ1-1
TGCGCCAGCAGCCAAGTGGGAGCCGCGTATAGCAATCAGCCCCAGCATTTT,CASSQVGAAYSNQPQHF,TRBV4-1,-,-,TRBJ1-5
TGTGCCAGCAGCTTACAGGGGTACCAAGAGACCCAGTACTTC,CASSLQGYQETQYF,TRBV7-6,-,-,TRBJ2-5
TGTGCCAGCAGCCGAGCCGGGACTAGCGGGGGGGCGGGTGAGACCCAGTACTTC,CASSRAGTSGGAGETQYF,TRBV4-2,-,TRBD2,TRBJ2-5
TGCGCCAGCAGCTGGAGATGGACAGGCGAATTCACAGATACGCAGTATTTT,CASSWRWTGEFTDTQYF,TRBV5-1,-,TRBD1,TRBJ2-3
TGTGCCAGCAGAGGGGAGCCAGGAGGAAACATTCAGTACTTC,CASRGEPGGNIQYF,TRBV2,once,-,TRBJ2-4
TGTGCCAGCAGCCCGGATCGGGGGGGACCCCTCCACTTT,CASSPDRGGPLHF,TRBV7-2,-,-,TRBJ1-6
TGTGCCAGCAGCTTTGGACAGGGGGTGGTAGATACGCAGTATTTT,CASSFGQGVVDTQYF,TRBV5-4,-,TRBD1,TRBJ2-3
TGTGCCAGCAGTGGGACTAGCGGGGCGATCTACAATGAGCAGTTCTTC,CASSGTSGAIYNEQFF,TRBV2,-,TRBD2,TRBJ2-1